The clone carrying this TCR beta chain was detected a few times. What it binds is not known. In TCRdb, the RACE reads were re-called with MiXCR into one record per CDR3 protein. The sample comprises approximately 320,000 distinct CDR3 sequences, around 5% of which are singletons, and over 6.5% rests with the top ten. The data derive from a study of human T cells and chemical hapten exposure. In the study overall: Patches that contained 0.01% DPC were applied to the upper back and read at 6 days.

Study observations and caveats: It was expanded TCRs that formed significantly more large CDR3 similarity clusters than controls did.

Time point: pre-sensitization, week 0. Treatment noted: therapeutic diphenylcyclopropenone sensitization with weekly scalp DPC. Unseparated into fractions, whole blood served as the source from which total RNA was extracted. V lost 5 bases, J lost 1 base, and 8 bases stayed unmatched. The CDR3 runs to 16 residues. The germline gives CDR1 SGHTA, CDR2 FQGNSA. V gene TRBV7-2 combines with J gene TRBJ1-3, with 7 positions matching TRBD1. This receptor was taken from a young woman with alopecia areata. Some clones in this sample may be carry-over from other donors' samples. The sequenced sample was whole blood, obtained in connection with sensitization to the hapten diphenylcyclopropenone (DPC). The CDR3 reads CASSPVETGSGNTIYF. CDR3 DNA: TGTGCCAGCAGCCCCGTAGAGACAGGGTCTGGAAACACCATATATTTT.